These 17 T cell receptor beta chains share one sample of origin, sequenced in a study of blood T cell repertoires in COVID-19. TCRdb's copy holds only in-frame clones and misses some; the assay was immunoSEQ multiplex PCR. Counted here are 100,000 to 150,000 clones, about 85% occurring once; the ten biggest clones make up approximately 30%. Sequenced input: peripheral blood. The receptors originated from a woman aged 80 or older with acute or convalescent COVID-19.

The chain combines TRBV2 with TRBJ1-2; TRBD1 matches 9 bases. The CDR3 consists of 14 residues. V gave up 4 bases and J gave up 6 bases; unmatched junction bases: 6. The germline gives CDR1 SNHLY, CDR2 FYNNEI. The CDR3 spells CASSGLTGGNGYTF. As DNA, the CDR3 is TGTGCCAGCAGTGGGTTGACAGGGGGGAATGGCTACACCTTC.

The chain links TRBV7-8 to TRBJ1-1; the D gene is possibly TRBD1 (5 bases). The germline V gene encodes CDR1 SGHVS and CDR2 FQNEAQ. V was pared by 6 bases and J by 2 bases, with 16 bases between. The CDR3 length is 15 residues. CDR3 region: CASRLTEQANTEAFF. The CDR3 bases are TGTGCCAGCAGACTAACCGAACAGGCAAACACTGAAGCTTTCTTT.

This rearrangement joins TRBV19 to TRBJ1-5, with TRBD1 as a possible D gene (6 bases). The CDR3 has 15 residues. Per germline, CDR1 LNHDA and CDR2 SQIVND (reference sequence). V was pared by 6 bases and J by 4 bases, with 16 bases between. The CDR3: CASSRRTEPNQPQHF. The CDR3 DNA follows: TGTGCCAGTAGCAGGAGGACAGAGCCTAATCAGCCCCAGCATTTT. The full variable domain, in which reference TRBV19 and TRBJ1-5 provide the parts outside the CDR3, is DGGITQSPKYLFRKEGQNVTLSCEQNLNHDAMYWYRQDPGQGLRLIYYSQIVNDFQKGDIAEGYSVSREKKESFPLTVTSAQKNPTAFYLCASSRRTEPNQPQHFGDGTRLSIL.

This chain connects TRBV10-2 to TRBJ2-1; TRBD2 might be the D (5 bases). The CDR3 length is 14 residues. V dropped 7 bases and J dropped 6 bases, with 16 bases sitting between them. Per the germline V gene, CDR1 is WSHSY and CDR2 is SAAADI. CDR3 protein: CASIRDSWSNEQFF. The CDR3 bases are TGCGCCAGCATTCGGGATTCCTGGAGCAATGAGCAGTTCTTC.

In this sample, this clone turned up a few times. This sequence joins TRBV29-1 and TRBJ2-1; 9 positions match TRBD2. Germline V gives CDR1 SQVTM, CDR2 ANQGSEA. This CDR3 has 14 residues. The J segment lost 5 bases and the V segment lost 5 bases, leaving 7 bases of the junction unmatched. The CDR3 bases are TGCAGCGTTCTTAAGCGGGGGGAGAACAATGAGCAGTTCTTC. This encodes CSVLKRGENNEQFF.

The rearrangement uses TRBV6-2 or TRBV6-3 and TRBJ2-5; D might be TRBD2 (5 bases). V lost 1 base to trimming and J lost 3 bases, with 21 bases between them. In germline, CDR1 is MNHEY, CDR2 SVGEGT. The CDR3 loop spans 18 amino acids. CDR3 sequence: CASSYLSRGSPREETQYF. The CDR3 DNA follows: TGTGCCAGCAGTTACTTGAGTCGCGGGTCCCCCCGGGAAGAGACCCAGTACTTC.

J is TRBJ2-1 and V is TRBV5-1; D is uncertain. This CDR3 has 15 amino acids. The germline CDR1 and CDR2 sequences are SGHRS and YFSETQ. V was cut by 5 bases and J by 0 bases, with 12 bases left in between. The CDR3 reads CASSPTDFSYNEQFF. CDR3 DNA: TGCGCCAGCAGTCCAACAGATTTCTCCTACAATGAGCAGTTCTTC.

V and J are TRBV10-1 and TRBJ1-1; 10 bases fit TRBD1. The J segment lost 11 bases and the V segment lost 0 bases, leaving 9 bases of the junction unmatched. The CDR3 contains 15 residues. Germline assignment: CDR1 WNHNN and CDR2 SYGVQD (reference sequence). CDR3 region: CASSESIGDRGPAFF. CDR3 in DNA: TGCGCCAGCAGTGAGTCGATCGGGGACAGGGGACCGGCTTTCTTT.

The CDR3 loop is CSVEAGDETQYF. The CDR3 nucleotides are TGCAGCGTTGAGGCGGGGGACGAGACCCAGTACTTC. The V call is TRBV29-1, the J call TRBJ2-5, with 7 bases fitting TRBD2. The CDR3 runs 12 residues. Unmatched junction bases numbered 3, after V lost 3 bases and J lost 5 bases. Per the germline V gene, CDR1 is SQVTM and CDR2 is ANQGSEA.

V usage is TRBV6-6 and J usage is TRBJ2-2, with D perhaps matching TRBD1 (6 bases). Germline values: CDR1 MNHNY, CDR2 SVGAGI (reference sequence). The CDR3 runs to 14 residues. V lost 6 bases, J lost 1 base, and 9 bases lay in between. The CDR3 reads CASSATGNTGELFF. CDR3 bases: TGTGCCAGCAGCGCGACAGGGAACACCGGGGAGCTGTTTTTT.

Concerning this clone itself: In the same sample, other DNA sequences code for this CDR3. This rearrangement joins TRBV6-5 to TRBJ1-6, with TRBD1 as a possible D gene (5 bases). Germline loops: CDR1 MNHEY, CDR2 SVGAGI. The CDR3 has 14 residues. The germline V and J ends were trimmed by 4 bases and 9 bases, with 13 bases remaining between them. The CDR3 sequence: CASSWQPGGSPLHF. CDR3 DNA: TGTGCCAGCAGTTGGCAGCCGGGGGGTTCACCCCTCCACTTT.

This clone has just one count. This rearrangement joins TRBV4-1 to TRBJ1-5; D gene ambiguous. Germline loops: CDR1 MGHRA, CDR2 YSYEKL. The CDR3 totals 15 residues. Trimming cost V 0 bases and J 4 bases, with 10 bases left between them. CDR3 in amino acids: CASSQDGRGNQPQHF. The CDR3 DNA is TGCGCCAGCAGCCAAGATGGGCGGGGAAATCAGCCCCAGCATTTT.

This clone appeared a single time. The V call is TRBV7-6, the J call TRBJ2-2; 7 bases are shared with TRBD1. The CDR3 runs to 15 residues. Looked up from germline, CDR1 is SGHVS and CDR2 is FNYEAQ. V lost 5 bases and J lost 1; bases outside the gene matches: 4. The DNA of the CDR3 is TGTGCCAGCAGCCACGGGACAGAGAACACCGGGGAGCTGTTTTTT. Its protein is CASSHGTENTGELFF.

The chain's CDR3 is CASSLRGLHTDTQYF. CDR3 nucleotides: TGCGCCAGCAGCTTGAGGGGACTTCACACAGATACGCAGTATTTT. The V call is TRBV5-1, the J call TRBJ2-3; perhaps TRBD2 as D (6 bases). Trimming pared 1 base from V and 2 bases from J, leaving 11 bases between. The V gene's germline CDR1 is SGHRS and CDR2 YFSETQ. CDR3 length: 15 amino acids. Full variable domain (outside the CDR3, taken from reference TRBV5-1 and TRBJ2-3): KAGVTQTPRYLIKTRGQQVTLSCSPISGHRSVSWYQQTPGQGLQFLFEYFSETQRNKGNFPGRFSGRQFSNSRSEMNVSTLELGDSALYLCASSLRGLHTDTQYFGPGTRLTVL.

This chain uses TRBV5-1 with TRBJ2-3, with 14 nucleotides matching TRBD2. This CDR3 comprises 16 residues. V dropped 3 bases and J dropped 3; count of bases not matched to a gene: 3. Germline assignment: CDR1 SGHRS and CDR2 YFSETQ. CDR3 residues: CASSWGTSGGTDTQYF. The CDR3 region has the DNA TGCGCCAGCAGCTGGGGGACTAGCGGGGGAACAGATACGCAGTATTTT. The full variable domain, its missing parts supplied by reference TRBV5-1 and TRBJ2-3, is KAGVTQTPRYLIKTRGQQVTLSCSPISGHRSVSWYQQTPGQGLQFLFEYFSETQRNKGNFPGRFSGRQFSNSRSEMNVSTLELGDSALYLCASSWGTSGGTDTQYFGPGTRLTVL.

The chain joins TRBV19 to TRBJ1-2; 7 bases line up with TRBD1. The germline V gene encodes CDR1 LNHDA and CDR2 SQIVND (reference sequence). V lost 6 bases, J lost 0 bases, and 7 bases stayed unmatched. This CDR3 is built from 15 residues. The DNA of the CDR3 is TGTGCCAGTAGGCGGGACAGATCAACTAACTATGGCTACACCTTC. Amino acids: CASRRDRSTNYGYTF.

The V call is TRBV28, the J call TRBJ1-3, with D possibly matching TRBD1 (6 bases). The germline CDR1 and CDR2 sequences are MDHEN and SYDVKM. This CDR3 has 17 amino acids. Between the trimmed V and J ends, which lost 4 bases and 4 bases, there was a span of 20 bases. The CDR3 is CASSSQGWGRGGNTIYF. The CDR3 DNA reads as TGTGCCAGCAGTTCCCAGGGATGGGGGCGCGGGGGAAACACCATATATTTT.